Included here is one TCR beta chain sequence, with context. The data were taken from a study of blood T cell repertoires in COVID-19. Study details: T cells, B-cell-depleted T cells, or PBMCs provided the cDNA or gDNA that served as material.

Germline CDR1 and CDR2: KGHDR and SFDVKD. Trimming cost V 7 bases and J 4 bases; bases outside gene matches: 0. This CDR3 has 14 amino acids. Seattle cases were enrolled at active infection and followed longitudinally. Using immunoSEQ multiplex PCR, the repertoire was profiled, and TCRdb retains in-frame clones only, with some absent. This sample carries 100,000 to 150,000 clones, about 89% of them seen once, and the ten largest clones take approximately 10%. The specimen sequenced was peripheral blood. This sequence originates from a woman between 65 and 79 years old with COVID-19, enrolled during active disease. The chain joins TRBV24-1 to TRBJ1-6; 10 nucleotides agree with TRBD1. The CDR3 is CATRGQGYNSPLHF. CDR3 coding DNA: TGTGCCACCAGGGGACAGGGGTATAATTCACCCCTCCACTTT.